The clone carrying this T cell receptor beta chain was found many times. These data come from a study of CD8+CD57+ T cells in acquired aplastic anemia. Profiling that covered TCR beta VDJ and CDR3 relied on genomic DNA as its template. MiXCR, applied by TCRdb to the reads, yields one record per CDR3 protein. The sample carries 200,000 or so distinct CDR3 sequences, roughly half recorded once. Between the trimmed V and J ends, which lost 5 bases and 6 bases, there was a span of 25 bases. The germline V gene has CDR1 SGHTA and CDR2 FQGTGA. The CDR3 has 17 residues. Patients who underwent sequencing had shown CD8+CD57+ cell expansion by flow cytometry.

Sample: sorted CD4+, CD8+, or CD8+CD57+ T cells (not recorded which) from PBMCs. This clonotype was obtained from a human donor with aplastic anemia. The chain couples TRBV7-3 to TRBJ1-2; D is unresolved. Written as DNA, the CDR3 is TGTGCCAGCAGCCTCCCTCCGGGTGCGACCCGATTTGATGGCTACACCTTC. Translating gives CASSLPPGATRFDGYTF.